A selection of T cell receptor beta chains follows, all from one sample in a study of Ad26.COV2.S vaccination and SARS-CoV-2 variants. TCRdb keeps only in-frame clones here, not all; method: immunoSEQ multiplex PCR. This table holds 440,000 or so clones, 90% found once. The starting material was peripheral blood, obtained in a trial of Ad26.COV2.S vaccine versus placebo. The receptors shown here come from a person aged 18-65 years who received the Ad26.COV2.S COVID-19 vaccine or a placebo. CDR3s include the opening cysteine and the closing phenylalanine or tryptophan. The D gene is left open where the match is weak. Size is stated for part of the rows, as once, few or many counts, or as a class when the clone is expanded.

TRBV19	TRBJ1-4	-	TRBD1	TGTGCCAGTAGTAAACCCGGGACAGCGTATGAAAAACTGTTTTTT	CASSKPGTAYEKLFF
TRBV5-1	TRBJ2-3	once	TRBD2	TGCGCCAGCAGCTCTATAGCGGGCGCAAGCACAGATACGCAGTATTTT	CASSSIAGASTDTQYF
TRBV6-2/TRBV6-3	TRBJ2-1	-	TRBD2	TGTGCCAGCAGTTCCCTTAGCGGGAGGTTGAATGAGCAGTTCTTC	CASSSLSGRLNEQFF
TRBV5-4	TRBJ2-3	-	TRBD2	TGTGCCAGCAGCACATATAGCGGGAGGGCTAGCACAGATACGCAGTATTTT	CASSTYSGRASTDTQYF
TRBV29-1	TRBJ1-4	-	-	TGCAGCGTTGTTGAGGGAGGAGAAAAACTGTTTTTT	CSVVEGGEKLFF
TRBV7-9	TRBJ2-3	-	TRBD2	TGTGCCAGCAGCCCCAGAACTAGCGGCACGCAGTATTTT	CASSPRTSGTQYF
TRBV6-5	TRBJ1-2	-	-	TGTGCCAGCAGCAACCGGGGCAGCAACTATGGCTACACCTTC	CASSNRGSNYGYTF
TRBV21-1	TRBJ2-4	-	-	TGTGCCAGCAGCAAAGTAGGAGGGAGGGCCCTCGGAACCAAAAACATTCAGTACTTC	CASSKVGGRALGTKNIQYF
TRBV5-1	TRBJ2-7	-	TRBD2	TGCGCCAGCAATCAGGGACTAGCGAGTACCTACGAGCAGTACTTC	CASNQGLASTYEQYF
TRBV11-2	TRBJ2-7	-	TRBD2	TGTGCCAGCAGCTTAGGAGGGTATAGCGGGGCAACCTACGAGCAGTACTTC	CASSLGGYSGATYEQYF
TRBV6-2/TRBV6-3	TRBJ2-2	-	TRBD1	TGTGCCAGCAGTTGGACAGGGGGAACCGGGGAGCTGTTTTTT	CASSWTGGTGELFF
TRBV7-8	TRBJ2-1	-	TRBD2	TGTGCCAGCAGCCGAGGACTAGCGTTCTCCTACAATGAGCAGTTCTTC	CASSRGLAFSYNEQFF
TRBV15	TRBJ2-7	-	TRBD1	TGTGCCACCAGCAGAGACCGGGACAGGGGTTCCTACGAGCAGTACTTC	CATSRDRDRGSYEQYF
TRBV7-9	TRBJ2-7	-	TRBD2	TGTGCCAGCAGCTTAAGCGGGAGGCCCTCCTACGAGCAGTACTTC	CASSLSGRPSYEQYF
TRBV7-6	TRBJ1-5	once	-	TGTGCCAGCAGCTTAAGGGGCAATCAGCCCCAGCATTTT	CASSLRGNQPQHF
TRBV7-6	TRBJ2-3	-	TRBD1	TGTGCCAGCAGCTTAGGGACAGGGGGCGGCAAGGAGACAGATACGCAGTATTTT	CASSLGTGGGKETDTQYF
TRBV9	TRBJ1-1	-	-	TGTGCCAGCAGCGTAGAGACTGGGGGAACTGAAGCTTTCTTT	CASSVETGGTEAFF
TRBV6-6	TRBJ1-3	-	-	TGTGCCAGCATAGGGAACGGAAACACCATATATTTT	CASIGNGNTIYF
TRBV28	TRBJ1-1	-	-	TGTGCCAGCGGACCTCGTCCGGGCACTGAAGCTTTCTTT	CASGPRPGTEAFF
TRBV14	TRBJ2-3	-	TRBD2	TGTGCCAGCAGCCGTCTCGGCGGGAGGCGGGAAGATACGCAGTATTTT	CASSRLGGRREDTQYF
TRBV6-5	TRBJ2-7	-	-	TGTGCCAGCAGCGGAGGATTTTCCTACGAGCAGTACTTC	CASSGGFSYEQYF
TRBV4-1	TRBJ1-3	once	-	TGCGCCAGCAGCCAAGATGCGGGGGGGGGCGACTCTGGAAACACCATATATTTT	CASSQDAGGGDSGNTIYF
TRBV18	TRBJ2-5	-	-	TGTGCCAGCTCACCACGCCCGGCGACAGCAATCCAAGAGACCCAGTACTTC	CASSPRPATAIQETQYF
TRBV11-2	TRBJ2-7	-	TRBD2	TGTGCCAGTACCCGGGGACTAGCGGGAGGGCGTTTAATCCCCTACGAGCAGTACTTC	CASTRGLAGGRLIPYEQYF
TRBV7-2	TRBJ1-1	-	-	TGTGCCAGCAGCCTCCGTAGGGACCCCCAACGCGAAGCTTTCTTT	CASSLRRDPQREAFF
TRBV3-1/TRBV3-2	TRBJ2-7	-	TRBD2	TGTGCCAGCAGCCAAGATCTTCCAGGACTAGAGGCCCACGAGCAGTACTTC	CASSQDLPGLEAHEQYF
TRBV7-9	TRBJ2-1	-	-	TGTGCCAGCAGCAAAACTCCGACAGCGTACAATGAGCAGTTCTTC	CASSKTPTAYNEQFF
TRBV7-9	TRBJ1-1	-	-	TGTGCCAGCAGCTTAAGGGGGGCGACTGAAGCTTTCTTT	CASSLRGATEAFF
TRBV5-4	TRBJ1-1	-	TRBD1	TGTGCCAGCAGCCTTACAGGGGGCGTCCGGCCTGAAGCTTTCTTT	CASSLTGGVRPEAFF
TRBV5-5	TRBJ2-2	-	TRBD2	TGTGCCAGCAGCCGACTAGCGGAGAACACCGGGGAGCTGTTTTTT	CASSRLAENTGELFF
TRBV5-4	TRBJ2-1	-	-	TGTGCCAGCAGTCGCGAGGACTGGGACAATGAGCAGTTCTTC	CASSREDWDNEQFF
TRBV29-1	TRBJ1-2	-	-	TGCAGCGTTGAAGATCCCCAGACAGAAACGGGCTACACCTTC	CSVEDPQTETGYTF
TRBV6-5	TRBJ2-7	-	-	TGTGCCAGCGGACAGTTTTCCTACGAGCAGTACTTC	CASGQFSYEQYF
TRBV7-8	TRBJ2-7	-	TRBD1	TGTGCCAGCAGCTTAGAGGTTTTGGCGGACAGGGCTGCCTACGAGCAGTACTTC	CASSLEVLADRAAYEQYF
TRBV15	TRBJ2-5	-	TRBD1	TGTGCCACCAGCAGATCAGGGGGAGAGACCCAGTACTTC	CATSRSGGETQYF
TRBV19	TRBJ1-4	once	-	TGTGCCAGTAGTATCCCCGGGGCTAATGAAAAACTGTTTTTT	CASSIPGANEKLFF
TRBV4-2	TRBJ1-5	few	-	TGTGCCAGCAGCCAAGATTACTTCGGAAATCAGCCCCAGCATTTT	CASSQDYFGNQPQHF
TRBV3-1/TRBV3-2	TRBJ1-1	-	TRBD1	TGTGCCAGCAGCCGACAGGGCGCCGTTAGTACTGAAGCTTTCTTT	CASSRQGAVSTEAFF
TRBV28	TRBJ2-1	-	-	TGTGCCAGCAGTTTATCTGCACGCGGGGATGAGCAGTTCTTC	CASSLSARGDEQFF
TRBV13	TRBJ2-1	-	TRBD2	TGTGCCAGCAGCCCCTCGTCGCTAGCGGGGTACAATGAGCAGTTCTTC	CASSPSSLAGYNEQFF
TRBV19	TRBJ2-3	-	-	TGTGCCAGTAGTCCTATAGTGTCTAGCACAGATACGCAGTATTTT	CASSPIVSSTDTQYF
TRBV9	TRBJ2-1	many	TRBD1	TGTGCCAGCAGTGACAGGGCCAATGAGCAGTTCTTC	CASSDRANEQFF
TRBV7-2	TRBJ2-1	-	TRBD2	TGTGCCAGCAGCTTAGATTCCCCAGCGGGAGGCAACAATGAGCAGTTCTTC	CASSLDSPAGGNNEQFF
TRBV4-2	TRBJ2-2	-	-	TGTGCCAGCAGCCAAGTGATGGGCCAGGGAAGATCGAACACCGGGGAGCTGTTTTTT	CASSQVMGQGRSNTGELFF
TRBV24-1	TRBJ2-1	-	TRBD2	TGTGCCACCAGTGATCGGGAGGGCCTGAATGAGCAGTTCTTC	CATSDREGLNEQFF
TRBV19	TRBJ2-2	once	-	TGTGCCAGTAGTAGGGGTTCGGACCATCAGAACACCGGGGAGCTGTTTTTT	CASSRGSDHQNTGELFF
TRBV7-9	TRBJ2-1	-	-	TGTGCCAGCAGCTTAAATGTTGGTACGGGAAGCAATGAGCAGTTCTTC	CASSLNVGTGSNEQFF
TRBV20-1	TRBJ2-7	-	TRBD2	TGCAGTGCTAGTGGACTAGCGGGTCGTCCTTCTGACGAGCAGTACTTC	CSASGLAGRPSDEQYF
TRBV7-6	TRBJ2-7	-	-	TGTGCCAGCAGCTCTGGGAGACTATCCCCCTACGAGCAGTACTTC	CASSSGRLSPYEQYF
TRBV11-2	TRBJ2-3	-	TRBD1	TGTGCCAGCAGCTTAGATCTCCGGGACAGGGCTATCGGCGCAGATACGCAGTATTTT	CASSLDLRDRAIGADTQYF
TRBV12-3/TRBV12-4	TRBJ2-3	once	-	TGTGCCAGCAGTTTGGCAGATACGCAGTATTTT	CASSLADTQYF
TRBV5-5	TRBJ2-1	-	TRBD2	TGTGCCAGCAGCATCACCCCTAGCGGGAGCAATGAGCAGTTCTTC	CASSITPSGSNEQFF